The T cell receptor beta chain under discussion was sequenced for a study of CD4+ T cells in melanoma. Study results and limitations: In melanoma, neoantigen-specific CD4+ T cells reportedly differed in differentiation state.

Points on this clone: As yet, its antigen is unknown.

Here immunoSEQ multiplex PCR was the method, and the copy in TCRdb shows in-frame clones only, minus some. Of more than 90,000 clones listed, about 90% are singletons. This CDR3 is 15 amino acids long. The ends were cut back, 4 bases at V and 8 bases at J, with 19 bases in the middle. Germline CDR1 SGHRS, CDR2 YFSETQ. The sample was peripheral blood. The rearrangement links TRBV5-1 to TRBJ2-1, with D perhaps TRBD2 (5 bases). The TCR comes from a human donor with melanoma. In DNA form, the CDR3 reads TGCGCCAGCAGCCCCGAGGTGGGAGTGAGTGATGAGCAGTTCTTC. This sequence encodes CASSPEVGVSDEQFF.